These T cell receptor beta chains were read from a single sample in a study of T cell responses to AZD1222 COVID-19 vaccine. The table came from immunoSEQ multiplex PCR; TCRdb's copy has only in-frame clones and leaves some out. Here the sample spans fewer than 150,000 clones, roughly 92% being singletons. The sample here was peripheral blood, taken on day 0 of AZD1222 vaccination. The receptors shown here come from an adult in good health. Both conserved end residues are part of each CDR3. A D gene is named only where the DNA matches it firmly. Only part of the rows carry a size: once, few, many, or a class if the clone is expanded.

CDR3 length	D gene	clone size	V gene	J gene	CDR3 DNA	CDR3 protein
17	-	-	TRBV5-5	TRBJ1-4	TGTGCCAGCAGCTTGAAGCCCCCGGGGACCACTAATGAAAAACTGTTTTTT	CASSLKPPGTTNEKLFF
16	TRBD2	-	TRBV9	TRBJ2-1	TGTGCCAGCAGCGTGGCTAGCGGGGCCCCTGGGAATGAGCAGTTCTTC	CASSVASGAPGNEQFF
11	-	-	TRBV6-5	TRBJ1-4	TGTGCCAGCACGAAAGGAGAAAAACTGTTTTTT	CASTKGEKLFF
13	TRBD1	-	TRBV5-6	TRBJ1-1	TGTGCCAGCAGCTGGGGACAGGTATTTGAAGCTTTCTTT	CASSWGQVFEAFF
15	-	-	TRBV3-1/TRBV3-2	TRBJ2-1	TGTGCCAGCAGCCAAGATGGGACGGCCCACAATGAGCAGTTCTTC	CASSQDGTAHNEQFF
16	TRBD1	-	TRBV6-5	TRBJ1-2	TGTGCCAGCAGTTACACGGGACAGCTAGCTAACTATGGCTACACCTTC	CASSYTGQLANYGYTF
14	TRBD1	-	TRBV2	TRBJ1-6	TGTGCCAGCAGGACAGGGGGCTATAATTCACCCCTCCACTTT	CASRTGGYNSPLHF
13	-	-	TRBV20-1	TRBJ2-1	TGCAGTGCTAGTGCCGGACAGTCAAATGAGCAGTTCTTC	CSASAGQSNEQFF
10	-	-	TRBV28	TRBJ1-2	TGTGCCAGCAGTCAGAATGGCTACACCTTC	CASSQNGYTF
15	-	-	TRBV2	TRBJ1-4	TGTGCCAGCAGTGAGACCGGGACAAGGGTTGAAAAACTGTTTTTT	CASSETGTRVEKLFF
16	-	-	TRBV10-1	TRBJ2-3	TGCGCCAGCAGTGAGTCGGGACTTTTGGGGGCAGATACGCAGTATTTT	CASSESGLLGADTQYF
13	-	once	TRBV5-1	TRBJ1-2	TGCGCCAGCAGCTTGGGACAGACTTATGGCTACACCTTC	CASSLGQTYGYTF
16	TRBD2	-	TRBV4-2	TRBJ2-1	TGTGCCAGCAGCCAACTCAGCGGGGGCCATTACAATGAGCAGTTCTTC	CASSQLSGGHYNEQFF
13	-	-	TRBV18	TRBJ1-6	TGTGCCAGCTCACCGGAGGGTAGTTCACCCCTCCACTTT	CASSPEGSSPLHF
17	-	-	TRBV19	TRBJ2-2	TGTGCCAGTAGTATCCAGGGTGGAGCTTCGAACACCGGGGAGCTGTTTTTT	CASSIQGGASNTGELFF
12	-	-	TRBV9	TRBJ2-7	TGTGCCAGCAGCGTAGCTTTCTACGAGCAGTACTTC	CASSVAFYEQYF
15	-	-	TRBV9	TRBJ2-2	TGTGCCAGCAGCGTAGTCGGGGGGCACACCGGGGAGCTGTTTTTT	CASSVVGGHTGELFF
14	TRBD1	-	TRBV2	TRBJ1-6	TGTGCCAGCACTCGGACAGGGGTGGGGTCACCCCTCCACTTT	CASTRTGVGSPLHF
14	TRBD2	-	TRBV6-5	TRBJ2-3	TGTGCCAGCAGTTCGGGACTAGCGTCAGATACGCAGTATTTT	CASSSGLASDTQYF
15	TRBD1	-	TRBV12-5	TRBJ1-5	TGTGCTAGTGGACGCGGACAGGGAAAGGTTCAGCCCCAGCATTTT	CASGRGQGKVQPQHF
13	TRBD1	-	TRBV5-8	TRBJ1-1	TGTGCCAGCCGGGACAGGGTGAACACTGAAGCTTTCTTT	CASRDRVNTEAFF
16	TRBD2	-	TRBV5-4	TRBJ2-5	TGTGCCAGCTCCGAGGGACTAGCGGGGGTGAAAGAGACCCAGTACTTC	CASSEGLAGVKETQYF
13	TRBD1	-	TRBV5-1	TRBJ1-2	TGCGCCAGCAGCCCTTGGACAGGGTATGGCTACACCTTC	CASSPWTGYGYTF
13	-	-	TRBV15	TRBJ1-5	TGTGCCACCCATTCTTACAGGGACCAGCCCCAGCATTTT	CATHSYRDQPQHF
14	TRBD1	-	TRBV2	TRBJ1-1	TGTGCCAGCAGTGGGCAGGGACAGGGTCTAGAAGCTTTCTTT	CASSGQGQGLEAFF
14	-	once	TRBV19	TRBJ2-2	TGTGCCAGTAGGATAGGGTTCCGGACCGGGGAGCTGTTTTTT	CASRIGFRTGELFF
15	-	-	TRBV9	TRBJ1-3	TGTGCCAGCAGACGGACTCCCTACTCTGGAAACACCATATATTTT	CASRRTPYSGNTIYF
15	-	-	TRBV27	TRBJ2-1	TGTGCCAGCAGTCCACGAGAGACCAAGGGCAATGAGCAGTTCTTC	CASSPRETKGNEQFF
14	-	-	TRBV7-9	TRBJ2-7	TGTGCCAGCAGCTTATCGACAGGTTCCTACGAGCAGTACTTC	CASSLSTGSYEQYF
17	-	-	TRBV4-1	TRBJ1-2	TGCGCCAGCAGCCACCCGGTCGGTCGGGGGCGAAACTATGGCTACACCTTC	CASSHPVGRGRNYGYTF
17	TRBD1	-	TRBV5-8	TRBJ2-6	TGTGCCAGCAGCTTATCATCAGGGGGCTCTGGGGCCAACGTCCTGACTTTC	CASSLSSGGSGANVLTF